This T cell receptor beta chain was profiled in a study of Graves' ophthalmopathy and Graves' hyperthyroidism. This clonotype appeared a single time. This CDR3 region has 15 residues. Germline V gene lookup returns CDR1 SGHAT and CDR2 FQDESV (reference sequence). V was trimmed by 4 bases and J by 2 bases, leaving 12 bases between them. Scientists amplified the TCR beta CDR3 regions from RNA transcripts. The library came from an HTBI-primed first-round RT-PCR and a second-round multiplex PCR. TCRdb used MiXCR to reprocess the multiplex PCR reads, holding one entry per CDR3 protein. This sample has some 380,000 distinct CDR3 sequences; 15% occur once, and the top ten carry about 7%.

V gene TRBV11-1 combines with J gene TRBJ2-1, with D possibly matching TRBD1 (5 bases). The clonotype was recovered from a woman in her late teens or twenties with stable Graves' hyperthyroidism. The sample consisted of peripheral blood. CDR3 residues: CASSSTRVPYNEQFF. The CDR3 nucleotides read TGTGCCAGCAGCTCTACCAGGGTACCCTACAATGAGCAGTTCTTC.